These 28 T cell receptor beta chains originate from one sample sequenced in a study of cytomegalovirus exposure and HLA in healthy donors. Method: immunoSEQ multiplex PCR; TCRdb's copy keeps in-frame clones and lacks some. Altogether some 44,000 clones are present, 80% to 95% being singletons, with the ten largest covering more than 4.5%. Material for sequencing was PBMCs. All receptors come from a young man in good health and CMV-seronegative.

The rearrangement links TRBV7-2 to TRBJ2-2; possibly TRBD1 for D (6 bases). The CDR3 covers 16 residues. V gave up 1 base and J gave up 5 bases, with 14 bases separating them. Germline V gene sequence: CDR1 SGHTA, CDR2 FQGNSA. CDR3 bases: TGTGCCAGCAGCTTAGTCTCACAGGGTCAGACCGGGGAGCTGTTTTTT. Its protein product is CASSLVSQGQTGELFF.

The chain recombines TRBV5-1 with TRBJ2-1; 10 bases are shared with TRBD2. Germline-derived CDR1 and CDR2 are SGHRS and YFSETQ. With V trimmed by 4 bases and J by 5 bases, 6 bases remained unmatched. CDR3 size: 15 residues. CDR3 loop: CASSLGTSVNNEQFF. The DNA of the CDR3 is TGCGCCAGCAGCCTAGGGACTAGCGTTAACAATGAGCAGTTCTTC.

The CDR3 protein is CASSDTQGQGTYNEQFF. CDR3 bases: TGTGCCAGCAGTGACACTCAGGGACAGGGAACCTACAATGAGCAGTTCTTC. The gene calls are TRBV6-1 and TRBJ2-1; 9 bases are a match to TRBD1. Trimming removed 3 bases from V and 2 bases from J; junction bases left unmatched: 8. CDR1 and CDR2 (germline): MNHNS, SASEGT. The CDR3 runs 17 residues.

The chain's CDR3 is CASSQIQGTSYEQYF. The DNA of the CDR3 is TGCGCCAGCAGCCAAATACAGGGGACCTCCTACGAGCAGTACTTC. The chain has TRBV4-3 and TRBJ2-7; 7 bases line up with TRBD1. CDR1 is LGHNA and CDR2 is YSLEER in the germline V gene. The CDR3 runs 15 residues. The V and J ends lost 2 bases and 0 bases, in that order; junction bases with no gene match: 4.

This rearrangement joins TRBV28 to TRBJ1-2; D is possibly TRBD1 (6 bases). CDR1 MDHEN and CDR2 SYDVKM come from the germline V gene. The CDR3 loop spans 17 amino acids. With 2 bases removed from V and 4 bases from J, the gap between germline ends came to 20 bases. CDR3 coding DNA: TGTGCCAGCAGTTTACCCCCGGACAGCGCAATACTCTATGGCTACACCTTC. Translation: CASSLPPDSAILYGYTF.

The chain links TRBV27 to TRBJ2-2; a possible D gene is TRBD1 (6 bases). Trimming left V 3 bases short and J 3 bases short, with 8 bases between. The CDR3 extends over 14 amino acids. CDR1 is MNHEY and CDR2 is SMNVEV in the germline V gene (reference sequence). The DNA for the CDR3 is TGTGCCAGCAGTTTCCACAGGGACACCGGGGAGCTGTTTTTT. Protein: CASSFHRDTGELFF.

The genes are TRBV18 and TRBJ1-4; D is possibly TRBD1 (6 bases). The germline CDR1 and CDR2 sequences are KGHSH and LQKENI. The CDR3 runs to 16 residues. V gave up 3 bases and J gave up 8 bases, with 19 bases separating them. The DNA for the CDR3 is TGTGCCAGCTCACCCCAGGTTCCAGGGGACGGAGAAAAACTGTTTTTT. Translating gives CASSPQVPGDGEKLFF.

The chain links TRBV5-1 to TRBJ2-5; tentatively, D is TRBD2 (5 bases). Trimming removed 6 bases at V and 0 bases at J, with 18 bases between. The CDR3 is made up of 16 amino acids. Germline V gene lookup returns CDR1 SGHRS and CDR2 YFSETQ. Written as DNA, the CDR3 is TGCGCCAGCACCCTCGCCGGGGTGGGTGACCAAGAGACCCAGTACTTC. Translation gives CASTLAGVGDQETQYF.

The rearrangement uses TRBV5-1 and TRBJ1-5; the D gene is possibly TRBD1 (5 bases). CDR1 SGHRS and CDR2 YFSETQ come from the germline V gene. The length of the CDR3 is 15 residues. The V and J ends lost 2 bases and 3 bases respectively, with 12 bases between them. CDR3 sequence: CASSFTDSSNQPQHF. CDR3 DNA: TGCGCCAGCAGCTTTACTGACAGTTCCAATCAGCCCCAGCATTTT. Complete variable domain (other parts from reference TRBV5-1 and TRBJ1-5): KAGVTQTPRYLIKTRGQQVTLSCSPISGHRSVSWYQQTPGQGLQFLFEYFSETQRNKGNFPGRFSGRQFSNSRSEMNVSTLELGDSALYLCASSFTDSSNQPQHFGDGTRLSIL.

The chain has TRBV28 and TRBJ1-4; weak D call: TRBD1 (6 bases). The ends were cut back, 6 bases at V and 2 bases at J, with 16 bases in the middle. CDR3 length: 16 amino acids. Germline V gene data show CDR1 as MDHEN and CDR2 as SYDVKM. The CDR3 protein is CASRHTGIPTNEKLFF. The CDR3 DNA reads TGTGCCAGCAGACATACAGGGATTCCGACTAATGAAAAACTGTTTTTT. Complete variable domain (other parts from reference TRBV28 and TRBJ1-4): DVKVTQSSRYLVKRTGEKVFLECVQDMDHENMFWYRQDPGLGLRLIYFSYDVKMKEKGDIPEGYSVSREKKERFSLILESASTNQTSMYLCASRHTGIPTNEKLFFGSGTQLSVL.

This sequence joins TRBV7-9 and TRBJ2-7, with 7 bases aligning to TRBD1. After removal of 3 bases from V and 3 bases from J, the junction contained 5 bases not matched to a gene. The CDR3 is 14 amino acids. CDR1 is SEHNR, CDR2 FQNEAQ, per germline (reference sequence). The CDR3 nucleotides read TGTGCCAGCAGCTTCGGGCAGGGGGTCTACGAGCAGTACTTC. This codes for CASSFGQGVYEQYF.

The V and J genes are TRBV6-5 and TRBJ1-3, with TRBD1 as a possible D gene (5 bases). Germline V CDR1 and CDR2: MNHEY, SVGAGI. V gave up 2 bases and J gave up 2 bases, with 10 bases separating them. The length of the CDR3 is 15 residues. CDR3 DNA sequence: TGTGCCAGCAGTTACGACAGCCGAACTGGAAACACCATATATTTT. This codes for CASSYDSRTGNTIYF.

The CDR3 spells CASSHTGVGTNEKLFF. DNA for the CDR3: TGTGCCAGCAGCCACACAGGGGTCGGAACTAATGAAAAACTGTTTTTT. The chain recombines TRBV11-2 with TRBJ1-4, with 7 bases that match TRBD1. Trimming took 5 bases from V and 1 from J; bases not matched to a gene: 7. This CDR3 is 16 amino acids long. Germline V CDR1 and CDR2: SGHAT, FQNNGV.

This sequence joins TRBV19 and TRBJ2-1, with 12 bases that match TRBD2. Germline V CDR1 and CDR2: LNHDA, SQIVND (reference sequence). The CDR3 is 17 amino acids. V lost 5 bases and J lost 2; bases outside the gene matches: 7. The CDR3 loop is CASSPRTSGVTYNEQFF. CDR3 nucleotides: TGTGCCAGTAGTCCACGGACTAGCGGGGTCACCTACAATGAGCAGTTCTTC.

The chain combines TRBV12-5 with TRBJ2-1; D unresolved. Germline V gives CDR1 LGHNT, CDR2 FRNRAP. The CDR3 extends over 15 amino acids. V was clipped by 7 bases and J by 4 bases, with 17 bases between them. The CDR3 is CASARGLAEYNEQFF. The CDR3 DNA reads TGTGCTAGTGCCCGAGGCCTCGCAGAATACAATGAGCAGTTCTTC.

The rearrangement uses TRBV6-1 and TRBJ1-6, with a possible D match to TRBD1 (5 bases). Germline V gene sequence: CDR1 MNHNS, CDR2 SASEGT. V lost 9 bases to trimming and J lost 5 bases, with 11 bases between them. The CDR3 loop spans 13 amino acids. In DNA, the CDR3 is TGTGCCAGTCAGGGATCCGATAATTCACCCCTCCACTTT. Residues: CASQGSDNSPLHF.

V and J are TRBV19 and TRBJ2-2, with a tentative D call TRBD2 (6 bases). The V and J ends lost 3 bases and 4 bases respectively, with 12 bases between them. This CDR3 spans 15 amino acids. CDR1 and CDR2 (germline): LNHDA, SQIVND (reference sequence). CDR3 in amino acids: CASSIRRGGTGELFF. The CDR3 DNA reads TGTGCCAGTAGTATTAGACGGGGAGGCACCGGGGAGCTGTTTTTT. The full variable domain, completed using reference TRBV19 and TRBJ2-2, is DGGITQSPKYLFRKEGQNVTLSCEQNLNHDAMYWYRQDPGQGLRLIYYSQIVNDFQKGDIAEGYSVSREKKESFPLTVTSAQKNPTAFYLCASSIRRGGTGELFFGEGSRLTVL.

The chain has TRBV28 and TRBJ2-7, with 12 nucleotides matching TRBD2. Germline loops: CDR1 MDHEN, CDR2 SYDVKM. The CDR3 covers 15 residues. Trimming took 2 bases from V and 6 from J; bases not matched to a gene: 5. CDR3 DNA sequence: TGTGCCAGCAGTTTAGAGGCTAGCGGGAGGGGCGAGCAGTACTTC. This encodes CASSLEASGRGEQYF.

This clone was recorded once. Germline and junction disagree at one end, which may indicate a read error. The V call is TRBV7-7, the J call TRBJ2-5, with 9 bases fitting TRBD2. This CDR3 has 16 amino acids. Germline V gene lookup returns CDR1 SSHAT and CDR2 FNYEAQ (reference sequence). The CDR3 protein is CASSLGGGGALETQYF. CDR3 in DNA: TGTGCTAGCAGCTTAGGGGGCGGGGGGGCCTTGGAGACCCAGTACTTC.

The rearrangement links TRBV4-2 to TRBJ1-2, with 7 bases lining up with TRBD1. The V segment lost 5 bases and the J segment 5 bases; nucleotides outside the gene matches: 5. Germline CDR1 and CDR2: LGHNA and YNFKEQ. The CDR3 runs 13 residues. CDR3 coding DNA: TGTGCCAGCAGCTTCGCAGGGGGGTATGGCTACACCTTC. It translates to CASSFAGGYGYTF.

The rearrangement joins TRBV6-5 to TRBJ2-1; 7 bases map to TRBD1. The CDR3 runs to 16 residues. Trimming removed 0 bases from V and 3 bases from J; junction bases left unmatched: 5. The germline gives CDR1 MNHEY, CDR2 SVGAGI. The CDR3 coding sequence is TGTGCCAGCAGTTACTCGACGGGACAGTACTACAATGAGCAGTTCTTC. Translated, it gives CASSYSTGQYYNEQFF.

This clone was counted once. The V gene is TRBV6-6, the J gene TRBJ1-4; D is uncertain. Germline V gene lookup returns CDR1 MNHNY and CDR2 SVGAGI (reference sequence). V was cut by 5 bases and J by 8 bases, with 18 bases left in between. The CDR3 extends over 15 amino acids. Written as DNA, the CDR3 is TGTGCCAGCAGTCCCCGCTGGGGAGAGGGCGAAAAACTGTTTTTT. Its translation is CASSPRWGEGEKLFF.

The rearrangement links TRBV10-3 to TRBJ1-1; D not resolved. Looked up from germline, CDR1 is ENHRY and CDR2 is SYGVKD. The CDR3 is 15 amino acids. The V gene lost 0 bases and the J gene lost 4 bases, with 12 bases spanning the gap. The CDR3 DNA follows: TGTGCCATCAGTGAGTCGAGCGGGTACAGCACTGAAGCTTTCTTT. Translated, it gives CAISESSGYSTEAFF.

CDR3 sequence: CASGPSVGVHNEQFF. Written as DNA, the CDR3 is TGTGCTAGTGGCCCATCGGTGGGAGTCCACAATGAGCAGTTCTTC. This chain joins TRBV12-5 and TRBJ2-1, with D maybe TRBD2 (5 bases). CDR3 size: 15 residues. V lost 6 bases and J lost 5, with 17 bases in between. Germline V gene lookup returns CDR1 LGHNT and CDR2 FRNRAP. The complete variable domain, with remaining parts taken from reference TRBV12-5 and TRBJ2-1, reads DARVTQTPRHKVTEMGQEVTMRCQPILGHNTVFWYRQTMMQGLELLAYFRNRAPLDDSGMPKDRFSAEMPDATLATLKIQPSEPRDSAVYFCASGPSVGVHNEQFFGPGTRLTVL.

The rearrangement joins TRBV9 to TRBJ2-2; D is possibly TRBD2 (7 bases). Germline CDR1 reads SGDLS; CDR2 reads YYNGEE. Between the trimmed V and J ends, which lost 1 base and 6 bases, there was a span of 13 bases. The length of the CDR3 is 15 residues. The CDR3 coding sequence is TGTGCCAGCAGCGTACGTGCGGGGGCAGCCGGGGAGCTGTTTTTT. This encodes CASSVRAGAAGELFF.

The CDR3 is CASSPPGTRDEQYF. CDR3 bases: TGTGCCAGCAGCCCCCCTGGGACTCGGGACGAGCAGTACTTC. The rearrangement links TRBV7-9 to TRBJ2-7, with a possible D match to TRBD2 (6 bases). The germline gives CDR1 SEHNR, CDR2 FQNEAQ (reference sequence). The V end lost 5 bases, the J end lost 5 bases, and 16 bases lay between the germline ends. The CDR3 loop spans 14 amino acids.

The genes are TRBV2 and TRBJ2-5; D not certain. The CDR3 totals 13 residues. Looked up from germline, CDR1 is SNHLY and CDR2 is FYNNEI. The germline V and J ends were trimmed by 0 bases and 2 bases, with 4 bases remaining between them. CDR3 in amino acids: CASSEARQETQYF. As DNA, the CDR3 is TGTGCCAGCAGTGAAGCGCGGCAAGAGACCCAGTACTTC.

The chain recombines TRBV6-1 with TRBJ1-4; D is uncertain. The ends were cut back, 6 bases at V and 4 bases at J, with 15 bases in the middle. The germline gives CDR1 MNHNS, CDR2 SASEGT. This CDR3 region has 15 residues. CDR3 nucleotides: TGTGCCAGCAGCGGACTCAGGACGGTTAATGAAAAACTGTTTTTT. This sequence encodes CASSGLRTVNEKLFF.